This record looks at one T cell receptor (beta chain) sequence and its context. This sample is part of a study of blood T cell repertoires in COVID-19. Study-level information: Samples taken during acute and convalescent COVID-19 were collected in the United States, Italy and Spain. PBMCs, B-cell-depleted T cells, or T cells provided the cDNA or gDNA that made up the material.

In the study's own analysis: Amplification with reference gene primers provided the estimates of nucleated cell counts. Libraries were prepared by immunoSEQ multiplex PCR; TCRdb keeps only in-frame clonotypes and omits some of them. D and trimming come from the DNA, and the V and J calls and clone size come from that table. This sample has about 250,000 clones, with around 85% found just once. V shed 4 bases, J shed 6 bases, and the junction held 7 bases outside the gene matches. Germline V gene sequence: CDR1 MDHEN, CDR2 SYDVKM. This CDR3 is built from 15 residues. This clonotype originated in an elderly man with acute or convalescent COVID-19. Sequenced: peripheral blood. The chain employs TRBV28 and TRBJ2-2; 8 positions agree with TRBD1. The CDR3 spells CASSSPADRAGELFF. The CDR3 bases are TGTGCCAGCAGTTCCCCCGCGGACAGGGCCGGGGAGCTGTTTTTT. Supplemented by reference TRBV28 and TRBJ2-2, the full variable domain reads DVKVTQSSRYLVKRTGEKVFLECVQDMDHENMFWYRQDPGLGLRLIYFSYDVKMKEKGDIPEGYSVSREKKERFSLILESASTNQTSMYLCASSSPADRAGELFFGEGSRLTVL.